This TCR beta chain comes out of a study of shared clonotypes between healthy human individuals. There are 15 residues in the CDR3. J lost 4 bases, V lost 0 bases, and 4 bases had no gene match. From germline, CDR1 is SGDLS and CDR2 YYNGEE. Every subset's genomic DNA went evenly onto several immunoSEQ plates. This table comes from immunoSEQ multiplex PCR, and its TCRdb copy is limited to in-frame clones, with some not included. Among 2 million to 2.5 million clones listed, 92% were seen once. This sequence originates from a man aged 18 to 29 in good health. Some clones in this sample may be carry-over from other donors' samples. The chain employs TRBV9 and TRBJ1-2; TRBD1 matches at 9 bases. The sample taken for sequencing was naive CD4+ T cells from PBMCs. The sample's subset: CD45RA+ positively selected. The CDR3 here is CASSVGRDRAYGYTF. For the CDR3, the DNA is TGTGCCAGCAGCGTAGGTCGGGACAGGGCCTATGGCTACACCTTC.